Shown below are 25 T cell receptor beta chains from a single sample sequenced in a study of blood T cell repertoires in COVID-19. The protocol was immunoSEQ multiplex PCR, while the TCRdb copy is restricted to in-frame clones and leaves out a portion. This sample has 200,000 to 250,000 clones; 88% occur once, and the top ten carry 1.5%. Sequencing was performed on peripheral blood. These receptors all come from a man aged 18 to 30 with active or convalescent COVID-19.

As to this clone: Different DNA sequences within this sample yield the same CDR3. The genes are TRBV27 and TRBJ2-7; no reliable D call. Germline assignment: CDR1 MNHEY and CDR2 SMNVEV (reference sequence). The CDR3 runs 12 residues. V was trimmed by 0 bases and J by 4 bases, leaving 4 bases between them. The CDR3 region has the DNA TGTGCCAGCAGTTTATCCGGGTACGAGCAGTACTTC. The encoded protein is CASSLSGYEQYF.

This clone was picked up a small number of times. V usage is TRBV28 and J usage is TRBJ2-3; 8 nucleotides align to TRBD1. Germline V gives CDR1 MDHEN, CDR2 SYDVKM. CDR3 length equals 15 residues. The ends lost 3 bases at V and 2 bases at J; junction bases unmatched: 4. The CDR3 loop is CASSFDRGPTDTQYF. As DNA, the CDR3 is TGTGCCAGCAGTTTTGACAGGGGCCCCACAGATACGCAGTATTTT. The variable domain in full, with the rest retrieved from reference TRBV28 and TRBJ2-3, is DVKVTQSSRYLVKRTGEKVFLECVQDMDHENMFWYRQDPGLGLRLIYFSYDVKMKEKGDIPEGYSVSREKKERFSLILESASTNQTSMYLCASSFDRGPTDTQYFGPGTRLTVL.

The chain carries TRBV27 and TRBJ1-5; the D is unclear. This CDR3 spans 14 amino acids. From germline, CDR1 is MNHEY and CDR2 SMNVEV (reference sequence). Trimming left V 5 bases short and J 0 bases short, with 8 bases between. The CDR3 DNA reads as TGTGCCAGCAGTCCCGGAGTTAGCAATCAGCCCCAGCATTTT. Translating gives CASSPGVSNQPQHF.

The gene calls are TRBV5-4 and TRBJ2-7, with TRBD1 identical over 7 bases. The CDR3 contains 14 residues. CDR1 is SGHNT and CDR2 is YYREEE in the germline V gene (reference sequence). The trim removed 3 bases at V and 5 bases at J, leaving 8 bases unmatched. The CDR3 loop is CASSWNRGGDEQYF. The CDR3 region has the DNA TGTGCCAGCAGCTGGAACAGGGGCGGCGACGAGCAGTACTTC.

The V call is TRBV19, the J call TRBJ1-1, with 9 bases aligning to TRBD1. The CDR3 runs to 16 residues. Germline V gene data show CDR1 as LNHDA and CDR2 as SQIVND (reference sequence). J gave up 3 bases and V 7 bases, and 12 bases lay outside the gene matches. In DNA, the CDR3 is TGTGCCAGTACCAGCCGGGACAGGGCCGAGGACACTGAAGCTTTCTTT. Translating gives CASTSRDRAEDTEAFF.

CDR3 in amino acids: CASSYDLGGFIYGYTF. The CDR3 bases are TGTGCCAGCAGTTACGACCTAGGTGGGTTTATCTATGGCTACACCTTC. The gene calls are TRBV6-2 or TRBV6-3 and TRBJ1-2; no clear D gene. Germline CDR1 and CDR2: MNHEY and SVGEGT. Trimming shortened V by 2 bases and J by 4 bases, and 17 bases separated the two germline ends. The CDR3 extends over 16 amino acids.

The chain joins TRBV10-3 to TRBJ1-3; possibly TRBD1 for D (6 bases). V was pared by 3 bases and J by 0 bases, with 9 bases between. This CDR3 has 15 amino acids. Germline V gene lookup returns CDR1 ENHRY and CDR2 SYGVKD. As DNA, the CDR3 is TGTGCCATCAGTGACGTCAGGGGCTCTGGAAACACCATATATTTT. Encoded protein: CAISDVRGSGNTIYF.

This chain links TRBV18 with TRBJ2-7; TRBD1 is a possible D gene (5 bases). CDR3 size: 14 residues. Germline V gene lookup returns CDR1 KGHSH and CDR2 LQKENI. V shed 1 base and J shed 2 bases, with 9 bases lying between them. This CDR3 reads CASSPLTGTYEQYF. The CDR3 DNA reads TGTGCCAGCTCACCACTAACAGGAACCTACGAGCAGTACTTC. Full variable domain (missing parts from reference TRBV18 and TRBJ2-7): NAGVMQNPRHLVRRRGQEARLRCSPMKGHSHVYWYRQLPEEGLKFMVYLQKENIIDESGMPKERFSAEFPKEGPSILRIQQVVRGDSAAYFCASSPLTGTYEQYFGPGTRLTVT.

The chain carries TRBV6-6 and TRBJ2-3; 11 bases are shared with TRBD2. The germline gives CDR1 MNHNY, CDR2 SVGAGI (reference sequence). This CDR3 is built from 16 residues. V lost 5 bases to trimming and J lost 4 bases; unmatched junction nucleotides: 8. CDR3 protein: CASSIPLAGAADTQYF. The CDR3 DNA reads as TGTGCCAGCAGTATCCCACTAGCGGGAGCGGCAGATACGCAGTATTTT.

This chain joins TRBV9 and TRBJ1-1, with 12 bases matching TRBD1. This CDR3 comprises 16 residues. CDR1 SGDLS and CDR2 YYNGEE come from the germline V gene. J gave up 5 bases and V 0 bases, and 5 bases lay outside the gene matches. The CDR3 DNA reads as TGTGCCAGCAGCGTAGAGGGACAGGGGGCTTGGACTGAAGCTTTCTTT. Its translation is CASSVEGQGAWTEAFF.

The chain employs TRBV7-8 and TRBJ2-3; TRBD2 matches 8 bases. V gave up 5 bases and J gave up 8 bases; unmatched junction bases: 6. The CDR3 is 13 amino acids. CDR1 is SGHVS and CDR2 is FQNEAQ in the germline V gene. The CDR3 loop is CASSHRGGPTQYF. In nucleotides, the CDR3 is TGTGCCAGCAGCCACCGGGGGGGACCTACGCAGTATTTT.

This chain's CDR3 is CASRLTGGVSTEAFF. The CDR3 nucleotides read TGTGCCAGCAGGCTAACAGGGGGCGTGAGCACTGAAGCTTTCTTT. The rearrangement joins TRBV28 to TRBJ1-1, with TRBD1 identical over 9 bases. Trimming cost V 6 bases and J 4 bases; bases outside gene matches: 9. This CDR3 comprises 15 residues. CDR1 is MDHEN, CDR2 SYDVKM, per germline.

The V gene is TRBV7-3, the J gene TRBJ2-5; 8 nucleotides agree with TRBD2. V shed 1 base, J shed 5 bases, and the junction held 15 bases outside the gene matches. The CDR3 has 18 residues. Per the germline V gene, CDR1 is SGHTA and CDR2 is FQGTGA. CDR3 protein: CASSLMGLAGAPGETQYF. CDR3 nucleotides: TGTGCCAGCAGCTTAATGGGGCTAGCGGGCGCCCCGGGGGAGACCCAGTACTTC.

The J gene is TRBJ2-1, the V gene TRBV9; 8 bases are a match to TRBD2. The CDR3 runs to 17 residues. CDR1 is SGDLS and CDR2 is YYNGEE in the germline V gene. J lost 2 bases, V lost 2 bases, and 9 bases had no gene match. CDR3 bases: TGTGCCAGCAGCGTTGAAGCGGGAGAAAATCCCTACAATGAGCAGTTCTTC. Its translation is CASSVEAGENPYNEQFF. The full variable domain, its missing parts supplied by reference TRBV9 and TRBJ2-1, is DSGVTQTPKHLITATGQRVTLRCSPRSGDLSVYWYQQSLDQGLQFLIQYYNGEERAKGNILERFSAQQFPDLHSELNLSSLELGDSALYFCASSVEAGENPYNEQFFGPGTRLTVL.

The CDR3 DNA reads as TGTGCCAGCAGTTTCCAGGGGGGAGAGCAGTACTTC. Its translation: CASSFQGGEQYF. The rearrangement uses TRBV6-5 and TRBJ2-7, with D maybe TRBD1 (7 bases). V lost 4 bases and J 7 bases, leaving 11 bases between the germline ends. The CDR3 has 12 residues. Per germline, CDR1 MNHEY and CDR2 SVGAGI.

This chain joins TRBV6-5 and TRBJ1-4, with no clear D. V shed 8 bases and J shed 0 bases, with 10 bases lying between them. The CDR3 loop spans 14 amino acids. Germline lookup yields CDR1 MNHEY and CDR2 SVGAGI. Here the CDR3 reads CASSFYATNEKLFF. CDR3 sequence (DNA): TGTGCCAGCTCTTTCTATGCAACTAATGAAAAACTGTTTTTT.

The chain couples TRBV11-2 to TRBJ1-1; D gene unclear. In germline, CDR1 is SGHAT, CDR2 FQNNGV. The CDR3 is made up of 14 amino acids. Trimming took off 1 base at V and 0 bases at J, with 6 bases between the two ends. The CDR3 DNA reads as TGTGCCAGCAGCTTAGGGCAAATGAACACTGAAGCTTTCTTT. Translated: CASSLGQMNTEAFF.

The chain joins TRBV5-1 to TRBJ2-3; TRBD1 matches 8 bases. The CDR3 contains 13 residues. Losses at the gene ends were 4 bases for V and 4 bases for J; bases not matched to a gene: 2. Per germline, CDR1 SGHRS and CDR2 YFSETQ. Here the CDR3 DNA reads TGCGCCAGCAGCCCAGGGGGCGCAGATACGCAGTATTTT. It encodes CASSPGGADTQYF.

This chain links TRBV15 with TRBJ2-7; 7 bases align to TRBD2. Germline CDR1 is LNHNV and CDR2 is YYDKDF (reference sequence). The trim removed 0 bases at V and 5 bases at J, leaving 7 bases unmatched. The CDR3 totals 15 residues. The CDR3 reads CATSRDSPGGNEQYF. CDR3 bases: TGTGCCACCAGCAGAGATTCTCCGGGGGGAAACGAGCAGTACTTC.

CDR3 sequence: CAWSVRSGRGFRGYTF. CDR3 nucleotide sequence: TGTGCCTGGAGTGTACGGTCGGGCAGGGGGTTTCGTGGCTACACCTTC. The chain combines TRBV30 with TRBJ1-2, with 7 bases lining up with TRBD1. V dropped 0 bases and J dropped 7; count of bases not matched to a gene: 14. Germline V gene data show CDR1 as GTSNPN and CDR2 as SVGIG (reference sequence). The CDR3 is made up of 16 amino acids.

This chain links TRBV19 with TRBJ1-2, with 9 bases aligning to TRBD1. V gave up 1 base and J gave up 4 bases; unmatched junction bases: 7. Germline CDR1 reads LNHDA; CDR2 reads SQIVND (reference sequence). The CDR3 extends over 16 amino acids. The CDR3: CASSIGRDRVSYGYTF. For the CDR3, the DNA is TGTGCCAGTAGTATAGGCCGGGACAGGGTCAGCTATGGCTACACCTTC.

The chain has TRBV4-2 and TRBJ2-5; the D gene is possibly TRBD1 (5 bases). V was clipped by 1 base and J by 3 bases, with 18 bases between them. CDR3 length: 17 residues. CDR1 is LGHNA and CDR2 is YNFKEQ in the germline V gene. DNA for the CDR3: TGTGCCAGCAGCCAAGGTCGAGCGACCCAGGGTAAAGAGACCCAGTACTTC. Translation: CASSQGRATQGKETQYF.

As concerns this clone: Within the sample, other DNA sequences also encode this same CDR3. The chain is built from TRBV5-1 and TRBJ2-7; 8 positions match TRBD1. Germline CDR1 is SGHRS and CDR2 is YFSETQ. V lost 1 base, J lost 5 bases, and 5 bases stayed unmatched. The CDR3 contains 14 residues. The CDR3 DNA is TGCGCCAGCAGCTTGACAGGGGGTACCCACGAGCAGTACTTC. Translation gives CASSLTGGTHEQYF.

V usage is TRBV6-1 and J usage is TRBJ1-2, with 8 positions matching TRBD1. The junction had 3 bases not matched to a gene; V was cut back by 1 base and J by 2 bases. This CDR3 is 15 amino acids long. Germline CDR1 MNHNS, CDR2 SASEGT. Here the CDR3 reads CASSEGQGINYGYTF. CDR3 in DNA: TGTGCCAGCAGTGAAGGACAGGGGATCAACTATGGCTACACCTTC.

This clone has only one observation. This chain links TRBV5-1 with TRBJ2-3, with 8 positions matching TRBD1. The CDR3 runs 14 residues. Trimming cost V 0 bases and J 6 bases; bases outside gene matches: 3. CDR1 and CDR2 (germline): SGHRS, YFSETQ. The CDR3 sequence is CASSLDRTGDTQYF. The CDR3 DNA reads as TGCGCCAGCAGCTTGGACCGGACAGGGGATACGCAGTATTTT. Supplemented by reference TRBV5-1 and TRBJ2-3, the full variable domain reads KAGVTQTPRYLIKTRGQQVTLSCSPISGHRSVSWYQQTPGQGLQFLFEYFSETQRNKGNFPGRFSGRQFSNSRSEMNVSTLELGDSALYLCASSLDRTGDTQYFGPGTRLTVL.